This T cell receptor (beta chain) was found in a study of T cell responses to AZD1222 COVID-19 vaccine (dated by TCRdb to about 2021). A note on the overall study: TCR sequencing was performed for about 250 trial participants, of whom some 200 were given two doses of AZD1222 and approximately 26 were given two doses of MenACWY control vaccine. Enrollment into the trials was organized by age into subgroups of 18-55, 56-69 and 70-plus years, and those subgroups contained roughly 160, 29 and 62 TCR-sequenced participants, respectively. Overall study results and their limits: Epitopes outside the regions mutated in the B.1.351 and B.1.1.7 variants were reportedly recognized by nearly half of the unique spike-specific TCRs. Participants were mostly white British and included more females than males, and it was suggested by the authors that clonal diversity may have been underestimated. Spike-specific TCR breadth and depth rose significantly after two AZD1222 doses compared with day 0 and with MenACWY recipients. No day 14 peak-response samples were available, so repertoires were characterized only after the peak T cell response. Only 5 to 7 AZD1222 recipients were SARS-CoV-2 seropositive at baseline, limiting conclusions about previously exposed vaccinees. The whole spike protein was spanned by vaccine-associated CD4 TCRs, and dominant responses were seen in regions 160-218 and 743-854. The 56-69-year group was small, and its depth increase did not reach significance, likely because of low power.

Sample time point, as interpreted from the label and publication: about 28 days (+/-7) after the second vaccine dose. AZD1222 recipients whose second dose came at about 4 weeks and those whose second dose came at about 12 weeks were combined into one group, since spike-specific TCR depth and breadth did not differ between the two schedules. Vaccinee samples were obtained from the UK trials COV001 and COV002, which included a single-blind randomized controlled phase 2/3 trial of AZD1222 (ChAdOx1 nCoV-19) in healthy adults. For TCRbeta chain sequencing, PBMC samples from trial participants were taken at day 0 and at day 28 after the second dose. A word on this clone: Its antigen is unknown. Qualities for individual bases were not recorded, and no much larger clone is one base off.

The CDR3 regions of human TCRbeta chains were analyzed by immunosequencing. The original methods were these. Repertoire TCRs were matched against a reference library of SARS-CoV-2-specific TCRs generated with the MIRA antigen-specificity platform. Breadth was defined as the fraction of unique TCRs that were SARS-CoV-2-associated, and depth was defined as the fraction of total T cells that were SARS-CoV-2-associated. Using the MIRA data, each spike-specific TCR was mapped to the spike region that the TCR reacts to and placed in a CD4 or CD8 class. Log10-transformed breadth and depth values were compared by one-way ANOVA with Sidak's multiple comparisons tests. In TCRdb, the immuneACCESS table is reduced to in-frame sequences with V and J assigned. These tables do not hold every clone; where another copy was compared, an unresolved V gene accounts for under half, and the others remain unexplained. V and J calls and clone size are copied from that table; D and trimming were computed from the DNA. Counted in this sample were 98,000 or so clones; roughly 90% of them appeared once. The ten largest clones represent approximately 15% of the sample.

The CDR1 and CDR2 encoded by the germline V gene are SGHTS and YDEGEE. V has 4 bases trimmed and J has 2 bases trimmed; junction bases matching no gene number 3. The CDR3 contains 14 residues, cysteine and phenylalanine counted. The only DNA kept is the CDR3, 42 bases in frame from the first base. The specimen comprised peripheral blood, sampled 28 days after the second AZD1222 dose. The clonotype comes from an adult who received the AZD1222 COVID-19 vaccine. The chain employs TRBV5-8 and TRBJ1-3, with 7 bases aligning to TRBD1. The CDR3 protein: CASSPGTAGNTIYF. Here is the DNA: TGTGCCAGCAGCCCGGGGACAGCTGGAAACACCATATATTTT.